One and the same sample provided the 20 T cell receptor beta chains below, sequenced in a study of blood T cell repertoires in COVID-19. Sequenced by immunoSEQ multiplex PCR; TCRdb stores in-frame clones only, minus some. The table records about 120,000 clones, around 83% of them present only once. What was sequenced was peripheral blood. All receptors come from a man in his forties with acute or convalescent COVID-19.

The chain recombines TRBV14 with TRBJ2-1; TRBD2 matches at 7 bases. The CDR3 covers 13 residues. Unmatched junction bases numbered 6, after V lost 4 bases and J lost 9 bases. Germline CDR1 is SGHDN and CDR2 is FVKESK. The CDR3 DNA reads as TGTGCCAGCAGCCGATTCGCGGGGGTTGAGCAGTTCTTC. Amino acids: CASSRFAGVEQFF.

J is TRBJ2-5 and V is TRBV30; D uncertain. Germline V gives CDR1 GTSNPN, CDR2 SVGIG (reference sequence). Trimming cost V 1 base and J 5 bases, with 8 bases left between them. This CDR3 has 12 residues. This CDR3 is CAWSDSWETQYF. The CDR3 DNA reads TGTGCCTGGAGTGATAGCTGGGAGACCCAGTACTTC.

This clone has only a few counts. The genes are TRBV7-6 and TRBJ2-1, with TRBD2 matching over 10 bases. Per the germline V gene, CDR1 is SGHVS and CDR2 is FNYEAQ. V lost 5 bases, J lost 5 bases, and 3 bases stayed unmatched. The CDR3 runs 14 residues. CDR3 bases: TGTGCCAGCAGCCCGCTAGCGGGGGACAATGAGCAGTTCTTC. Its protein product is CASSPLAGDNEQFF.

The rearrangement uses TRBV4-1 and TRBJ2-1; D unclear. The CDR3 has 13 residues. Between the trimmed V and J ends, which lost 4 bases and 4 bases, there was a span of 8 bases. Germline loops: CDR1 MGHRA, CDR2 YSYEKL. The CDR3 DNA reads as TGCGCCAGCAGCCCGACTGGTTACAATGAGCAGTTCTTC. This encodes CASSPTGYNEQFF.

This clone has only one observation. This chain joins TRBV19 and TRBJ1-1; 8 bases align to TRBD1. V shed 4 bases and J 1 base; nucleotides not matched to a gene: 11. CDR1 LNHDA and CDR2 SQIVND come from the germline V gene (reference sequence). The length of the CDR3 is 17 residues. DNA for the CDR3: TGTGCCAGTAGTAGAAGCAGGGGGCCGGTTAGGAACACTGAAGCTTTCTTT. Translating gives CASSRSRGPVRNTEAFF. Looking up the rest from reference TRBV19 and TRBJ1-1 gives the full variable domain: DGGITQSPKYLFRKEGQNVTLSCEQNLNHDAMYWYRQDPGQGLRLIYYSQIVNDFQKGDIAEGYSVSREKKESFPLTVTSAQKNPTAFYLCASSRSRGPVRNTEAFFGQGTRLTVV.

The chain links TRBV27 to TRBJ2-2; D is possibly TRBD2 (5 bases). CDR3 length: 13 amino acids. Trimming removed 5 bases at V and 6 bases at J, with 10 bases between. Per the germline V gene, CDR1 is MNHEY and CDR2 is SMNVEV (reference sequence). CDR3 in DNA: TGTGCCAGCAGTCCCCTTAGCGCCGGGGAGCTGTTTTTT. This codes for CASSPLSAGELFF.

The chain links TRBV2 to TRBJ2-1, with 8 bases identical to TRBD2. Germline CDR1 is SNHLY and CDR2 is FYNNEI. The length of the CDR3 is 15 residues. Trimming took 3 bases from V and 7 from J; bases not matched to a gene: 8. The CDR3 nucleotides read TGTGCCAGCAGTGATTTAGCGGGGCTCGAAAATGAGCAGTTCTTC. Translated: CASSDLAGLENEQFF.

V is TRBV5-8 and J is TRBJ1-1, with TRBD1 as a possible D gene (5 bases). This CDR3 has 13 amino acids. Germline lookup yields CDR1 SGHTS and CDR2 YDEGEE. Trimming stripped 3 bases from V and 4 bases from J, with 10 bases between. CDR3 nucleotides: TGTGCCAGCAGCTGGGGCAAGGTCACTGAAGCTTTCTTT. Its translation: CASSWGKVTEAFF.

The V call is TRBV13, the J call TRBJ1-1; the D gene is possibly TRBD1 (6 bases). This CDR3 is built from 15 residues. Deletions cut 6 bases from V and 1 base from J, with 15 bases between. Germline CDR1 reads PRHDT; CDR2 reads FYEKMQ (reference sequence). The CDR3 DNA reads as TGTGCCAGCAGACTCTATATGACAGGGAACACTGAAGCTTTCTTT. It is translated as CASRLYMTGNTEAFF.

The chain is built from TRBV20-1 and TRBJ1-1; D gene ambiguous. V was trimmed by 3 bases and J by 6 bases, leaving 20 bases between them. CDR3 length: 15 amino acids. Germline V CDR1 and CDR2: DFQATT, SNEGSKA (reference sequence). Written as DNA, the CDR3 is TGCAGTGCTAGTGAGTCGTCGGGGATGGTCGCTGAAGCTTTCTTT. It translates to CSASESSGMVAEAFF.

This chain links TRBV5-5 with TRBJ1-1; 8 positions match TRBD1. Trimming took 2 bases from V and 5 from J; bases not matched to a gene: 2. This CDR3 region has 13 residues. The germline V gene has CDR1 SGHKS and CDR2 YYEKEE (reference sequence). This chain's CDR3 is CASSFTGGTEAFF. CDR3 in DNA: TGTGCCAGCAGCTTTACAGGGGGAACTGAAGCTTTCTTT.

The chain links TRBV10-3 to TRBJ2-1, with TRBD2 matching over 7 bases. The V gene end was trimmed by 3 bases and the J gene end by 4 bases; junction bases not matched to a gene: 6. CDR1 is ENHRY, CDR2 SYGVKD, per germline. This CDR3 has 15 amino acids. For the CDR3, the DNA is TGTGCCATCAGTGACACCGCGGGGGAATACAATGAGCAGTTCTTC. It codes for CAISDTAGEYNEQFF.

This chain uses TRBV5-5 with TRBJ2-1; the match to TRBD1 covers 8 bases. V was pared by 2 bases and J by 4 bases, with 11 bases of the junction left unmatched. Per the germline V gene, CDR1 is SGHKS and CDR2 is YYEKEE (reference sequence). The CDR3 contains 17 residues. This CDR3 is CASSLQRQGKDYNEQFF. CDR3 in DNA: TGTGCCAGCAGCTTACAGAGACAGGGGAAGGATTACAATGAGCAGTTCTTC.

V usage is TRBV5-1 and J usage is TRBJ2-2; 9 bases are a match to TRBD1. The CDR3 has 16 residues. Germline V gene data show CDR1 as SGHRS and CDR2 as YFSETQ. J was trimmed by 5 bases and V by 7 bases; bases with no gene match: 12. The chain's CDR3 is CASGTGGFIGTGELFF. In nucleotides, the CDR3 is TGCGCCAGCGGAACAGGGGGCTTTATCGGAACCGGGGAGCTGTTTTTT.

The V call is TRBV5-1, the J call TRBJ2-7; perhaps TRBD2 as D (5 bases). The V gene's germline CDR1 is SGHRS and CDR2 YFSETQ. Trimming removed 0 bases from V and 5 bases from J, with 15 bases in between. The CDR3 has 15 amino acids. The DNA of the CDR3 is TGCGCCAGCAGCTTGGGACACGGGGTATCCCACGAGCAGTACTTC. Translated: CASSLGHGVSHEQYF.

The J gene is TRBJ1-6, the V gene TRBV5-1; possibly TRBD1 for D (6 bases). The CDR3 has 15 amino acids. V was shortened by 4 bases and J by 5 bases, with 13 bases between the two germline ends. Germline loops: CDR1 SGHRS, CDR2 YFSETQ. The chain's CDR3 is CASSPDRGNNSPLHF. CDR3 DNA sequence: TGCGCCAGCAGCCCGGACAGAGGGAATAATTCACCCCTCCACTTT.

This clone was seen more than once but under ten times. This chain's CDR3 is CASSFRLAGASYEQYF. As DNA, the CDR3 is TGTGCCAGCAGTTTCAGACTAGCGGGGGCCTCCTACGAGCAGTACTTC. The chain combines TRBV6-2 or TRBV6-3 with TRBJ2-7; 12 bases are shared with TRBD2. Germline V CDR1 and CDR2: MNHEY, SVGEGT. Trimming cost V 4 bases and J 0 bases; bases outside gene matches: 4. This CDR3 comprises 16 residues.

On this clone itself: The same CDR3 also results from other DNA sequences found in this sample. V is TRBV4-3 and J is TRBJ2-7; weak D call: TRBD2 (5 bases). The CDR3 totals 14 residues. Trimming removed 0 bases at V and 3 bases at J, with 9 bases between. Looked up from germline, CDR1 is LGHNA and CDR2 is YSLEER. As DNA, the CDR3 is TGCGCCAGCAGCCAAGATCGCCGGGGCTACGAGCAGTACTTC. Amino acids: CASSQDRRGYEQYF.

This chain connects TRBV7-6 to TRBJ2-3, with D possibly matching TRBD1 (6 bases). The ends were cut back, 0 bases at V and 7 bases at J, with 11 bases in the middle. Germline-derived CDR1 and CDR2 are SGHVS and FNYEAQ. There are 14 residues in the CDR3. CDR3 loop: CASSLALRGHTQYF. Written as DNA, the CDR3 is TGTGCCAGCAGCTTAGCGCTCAGGGGACATACGCAGTATTTT.

V and J are TRBV19 and TRBJ1-1, with 11 bases aligning to TRBD1. Trimming removed 5 bases from V and 8 bases from J; junction bases left unmatched: 10. The CDR3 is made up of 15 amino acids. Germline CDR1 LNHDA, CDR2 SQIVND (reference sequence). Written as DNA, the CDR3 is TGTGCCAGTAGTCGGACAGGGGGCAGCCCCGGAGAAGCTTTCTTT. Amino acid sequence: CASSRTGGSPGEAFF.